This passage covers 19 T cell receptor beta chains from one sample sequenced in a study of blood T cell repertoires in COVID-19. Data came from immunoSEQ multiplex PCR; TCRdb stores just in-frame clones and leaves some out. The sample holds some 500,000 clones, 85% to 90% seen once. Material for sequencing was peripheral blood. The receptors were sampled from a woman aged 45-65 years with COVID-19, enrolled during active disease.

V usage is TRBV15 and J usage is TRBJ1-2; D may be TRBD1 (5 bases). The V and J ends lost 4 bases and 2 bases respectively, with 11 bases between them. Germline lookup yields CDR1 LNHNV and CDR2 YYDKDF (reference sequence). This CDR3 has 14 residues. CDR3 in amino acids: CATSTREGNYGYTF. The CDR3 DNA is TGTGCCACCAGCACCCGGGAGGGGAACTATGGCTACACCTTC.

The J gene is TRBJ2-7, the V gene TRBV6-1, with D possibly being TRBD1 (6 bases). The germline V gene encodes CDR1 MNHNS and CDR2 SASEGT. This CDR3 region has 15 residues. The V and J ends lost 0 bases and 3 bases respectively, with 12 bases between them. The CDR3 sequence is CASSEAQGIHYEQYF. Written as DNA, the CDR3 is TGTGCCAGCAGTGAAGCTCAGGGGATCCACTACGAGCAGTACTTC.

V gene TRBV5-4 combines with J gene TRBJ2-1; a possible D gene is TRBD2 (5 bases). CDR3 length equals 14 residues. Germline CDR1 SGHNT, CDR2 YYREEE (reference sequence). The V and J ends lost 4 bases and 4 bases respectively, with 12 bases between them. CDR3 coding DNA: TGTGCCAGCAGCACAGAAACGGGGTACAATGAGCAGTTCTTC. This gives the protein CASSTETGYNEQFF.

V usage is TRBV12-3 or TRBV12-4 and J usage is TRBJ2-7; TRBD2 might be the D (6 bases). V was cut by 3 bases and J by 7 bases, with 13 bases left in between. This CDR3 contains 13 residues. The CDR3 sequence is CASSLDGTVEQYF. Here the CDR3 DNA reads TGTGCCAGCAGTTTGGACGGGACTGTGGAGCAGTACTTC.

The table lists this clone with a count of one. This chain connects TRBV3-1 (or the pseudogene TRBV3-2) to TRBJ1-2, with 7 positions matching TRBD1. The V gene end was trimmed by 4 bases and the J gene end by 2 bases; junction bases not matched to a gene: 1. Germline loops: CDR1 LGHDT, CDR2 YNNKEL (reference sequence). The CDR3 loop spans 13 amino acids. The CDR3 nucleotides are TGTGCCAGCAGCCCGGACAGGAACTATGGCTACACCTTC. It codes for CASSPDRNYGYTF.

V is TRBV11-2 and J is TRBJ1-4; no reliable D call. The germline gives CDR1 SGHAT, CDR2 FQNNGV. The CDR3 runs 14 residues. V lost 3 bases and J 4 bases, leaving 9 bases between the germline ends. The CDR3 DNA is TGTGCCAGCAGCTTTATAGCCTTTAATGAAAAACTGTTTTTT. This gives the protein CASSFIAFNEKLFF.

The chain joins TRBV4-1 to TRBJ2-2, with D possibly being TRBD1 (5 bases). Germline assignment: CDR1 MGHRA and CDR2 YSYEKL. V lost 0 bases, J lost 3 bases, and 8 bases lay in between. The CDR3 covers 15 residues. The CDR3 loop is CASSQDGHDTGELFF. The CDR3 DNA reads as TGCGCCAGCAGCCAAGATGGACACGACACCGGGGAGCTGTTTTTT.

The CDR3: CASSSGQGAAFF. The CDR3 DNA reads TGCGCCAGCAGCTCTGGACAGGGGGCAGCTTTCTTT. This chain uses TRBV5-1 with TRBJ1-1; 11 bases map to TRBD1. CDR3 length: 12 residues. Germline V gene data show CDR1 as SGHRS and CDR2 as YFSETQ. After removal of 3 bases from V and 10 bases from J, the junction contained 2 bases not matched to a gene.

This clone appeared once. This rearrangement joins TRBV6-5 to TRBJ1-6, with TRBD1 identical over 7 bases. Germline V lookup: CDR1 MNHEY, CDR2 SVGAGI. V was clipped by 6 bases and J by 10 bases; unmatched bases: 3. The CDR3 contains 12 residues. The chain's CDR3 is CASRQQGSPLHF. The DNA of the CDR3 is TGTGCCAGCAGGCAACAGGGGTCACCCCTCCACTTT.

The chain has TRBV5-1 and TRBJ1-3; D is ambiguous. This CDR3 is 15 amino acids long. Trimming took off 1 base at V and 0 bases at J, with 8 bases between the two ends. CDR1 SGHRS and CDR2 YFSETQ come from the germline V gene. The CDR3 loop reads CASSLQEASGNTIYF. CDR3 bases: TGCGCCAGCAGCTTGCAGGAGGCCTCTGGAAACACCATATATTTT.

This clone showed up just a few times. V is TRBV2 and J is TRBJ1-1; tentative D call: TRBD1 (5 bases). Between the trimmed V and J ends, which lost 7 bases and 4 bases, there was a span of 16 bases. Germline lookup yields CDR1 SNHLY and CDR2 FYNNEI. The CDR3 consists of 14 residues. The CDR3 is CASTSRQGSTEAFF. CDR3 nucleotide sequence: TGTGCCAGCACTTCCAGGCAGGGAAGCACTGAAGCTTTCTTT.

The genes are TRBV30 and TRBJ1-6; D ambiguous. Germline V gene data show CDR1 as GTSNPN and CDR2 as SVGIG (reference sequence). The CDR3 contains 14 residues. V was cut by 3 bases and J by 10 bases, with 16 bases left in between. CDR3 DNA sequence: TGTGCCTGGAGCCCAGGACTACTGTCGTCACCCCTCCACTTT. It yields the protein CAWSPGLLSSPLHF.

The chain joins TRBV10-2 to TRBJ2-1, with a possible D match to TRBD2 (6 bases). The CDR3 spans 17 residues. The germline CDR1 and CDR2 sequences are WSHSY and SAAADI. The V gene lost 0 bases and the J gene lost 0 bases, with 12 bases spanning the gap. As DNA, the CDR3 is TGCGCCAGCAGTGAGTCGGAGGGAGGAGTCTCCTACAATGAGCAGTTCTTC. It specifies CASSESEGGVSYNEQFF.

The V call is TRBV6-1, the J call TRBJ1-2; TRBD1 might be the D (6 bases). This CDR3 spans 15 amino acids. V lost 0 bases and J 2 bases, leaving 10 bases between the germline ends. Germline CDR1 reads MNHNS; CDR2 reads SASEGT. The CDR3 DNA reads TGTGCCAGCAGTGAAGCGCCAGGGGACAACTATGGCTACACCTTC. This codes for CASSEAPGDNYGYTF.

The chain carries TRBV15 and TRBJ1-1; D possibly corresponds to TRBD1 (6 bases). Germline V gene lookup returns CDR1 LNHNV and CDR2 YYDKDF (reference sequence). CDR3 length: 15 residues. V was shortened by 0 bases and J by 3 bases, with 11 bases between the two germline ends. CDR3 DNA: TGTGCCACCAGCAGAGATGAGGGGGGGGACACTGAAGCTTTCTTT. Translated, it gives CATSRDEGGDTEAFF.

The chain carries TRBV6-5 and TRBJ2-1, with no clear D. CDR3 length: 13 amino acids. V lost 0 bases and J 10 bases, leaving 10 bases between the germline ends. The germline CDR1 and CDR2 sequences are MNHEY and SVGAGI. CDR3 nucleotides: TGTGCCAGCAGTTACTCGAAATCCGGGGAGCAGTTCTTC. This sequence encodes CASSYSKSGEQFF.

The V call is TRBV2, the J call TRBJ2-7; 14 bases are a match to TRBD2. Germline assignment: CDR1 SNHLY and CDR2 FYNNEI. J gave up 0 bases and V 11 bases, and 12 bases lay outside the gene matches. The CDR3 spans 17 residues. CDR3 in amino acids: CAVDRTSGGKSSYEQYF. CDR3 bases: TGTGCCGTAGACCGGACTAGCGGGGGGAAGAGCTCCTACGAGCAGTACTTC.

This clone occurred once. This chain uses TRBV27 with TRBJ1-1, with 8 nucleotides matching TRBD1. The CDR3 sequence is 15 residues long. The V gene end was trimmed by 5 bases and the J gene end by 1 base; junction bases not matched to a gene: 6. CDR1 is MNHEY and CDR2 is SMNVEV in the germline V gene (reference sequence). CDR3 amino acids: CASSIRTGTNTEAFF. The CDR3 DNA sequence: TGTGCCAGCAGTATCCGGACAGGGACGAACACTGAAGCTTTCTTT.

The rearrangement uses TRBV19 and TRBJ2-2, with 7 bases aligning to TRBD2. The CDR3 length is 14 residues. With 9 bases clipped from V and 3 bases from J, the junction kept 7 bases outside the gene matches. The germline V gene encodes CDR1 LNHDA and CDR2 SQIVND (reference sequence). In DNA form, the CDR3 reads TGTGCCAGCGGGGGGATGATTTACACCGGGGAGCTGTTTTTT. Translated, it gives CASGGMIYTGELFF.